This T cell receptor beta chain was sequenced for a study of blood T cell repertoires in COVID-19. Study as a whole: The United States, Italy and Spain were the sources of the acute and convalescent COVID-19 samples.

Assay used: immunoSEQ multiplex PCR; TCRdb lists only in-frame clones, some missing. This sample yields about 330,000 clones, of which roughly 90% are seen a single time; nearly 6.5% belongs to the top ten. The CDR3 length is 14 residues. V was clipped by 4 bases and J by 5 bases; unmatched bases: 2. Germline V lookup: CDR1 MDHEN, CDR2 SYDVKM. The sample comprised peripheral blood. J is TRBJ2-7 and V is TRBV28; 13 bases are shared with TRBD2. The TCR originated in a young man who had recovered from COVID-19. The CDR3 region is CASSWGTSGDEQYF. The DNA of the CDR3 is TGTGCCAGCAGTTGGGGGACTAGCGGGGACGAGCAGTACTTC.